This TCR beta chain emerged from a study of graft-versus-host responses after intestinal transplantation. Turning to the study itself: Anti-thymocyte globulin induction, then tacrolimus and steroids for around 3 years, went to all recipients.

TCRdb's copy holds only in-frame clones and misses some; the assay was immunoSEQ multiplex PCR. The sample contains 85,000 to 90,000 clones, roughly 90% of which appear only once. A note on this clone: Its specificity is not known.

Study results and limitations: Some GvH clones were seen earlier in gut or blood, suggesting intestinal origin.

Deletions cut 1 base from V and 0 bases from J, with 13 bases between. CDR3 size: 16 residues. Looked up from germline, CDR1 is SEHNR and CDR2 is FQNEAQ (reference sequence). The chain employs TRBV7-9 and TRBJ2-7; D is ambiguous. This TCR derives from a human donor who received an intestinal transplant. This sample comprised unstimulated CD4+ T cells sorted from spleen or lymph node cells, obtained before intestinal transplant. The CDR3 nucleotides are TGTGCCAGCAGCTTAGGAGGTCCCGTAAGCTCCTACGAGCAGTACTTC. It is translated as CASSLGGPVSSYEQYF. Looking up the rest from reference TRBV7-9 and TRBJ2-7 gives the full variable domain: DTGVSQNPRHKITKRGQNVTFRCDPISEHNRLYWYRQTLGQGPEFLTYFQNEAQLEKSRLLSDRFSAERPKGSFSTLEIQRTEQGDSAMYLCASSLGGPVSSYEQYFGPGTRLTVT.